The entry below describes one T cell receptor beta chain. Its antigen remains unknown. Trimming took off 0 bases at V and 4 bases at J, with 16 bases between the two ends. Germline V CDR1 and CDR2: MNHEY, SMNVEV (reference sequence). The CDR3 totals 17 residues. This specimen comes from a study of post-analysis software for immune sequencing data. The authors incorporated unique molecular identifiers into the TCR beta cDNA libraries. TCRdb reanalysed the PCR reads using MiXCR and keeps one entry per CDR3 protein. The sample lists hundreds of thousands of distinct CDR3 sequences, about 60% seen once, with around 11% in the top ten. Study results and caveats: When patients were compared with controls, five TRBV segments were more frequent, TRBV5-6, TRBV5-1 and TRBV20-1 among them.

The sample consisted of blood. This TCR was recovered from a girl aged 2 to 9 with multiple sclerosis. This chain uses TRBV27 with TRBJ1-5; D is perhaps TRBD1 (5 bases). CDR3 nucleotides: TGTGCCAGCAGTTTATCCCCTACAGGCGTCGGTAATCAGCCCCAGCATTTT. This sequence encodes CASSLSPTGVGNQPQHF.